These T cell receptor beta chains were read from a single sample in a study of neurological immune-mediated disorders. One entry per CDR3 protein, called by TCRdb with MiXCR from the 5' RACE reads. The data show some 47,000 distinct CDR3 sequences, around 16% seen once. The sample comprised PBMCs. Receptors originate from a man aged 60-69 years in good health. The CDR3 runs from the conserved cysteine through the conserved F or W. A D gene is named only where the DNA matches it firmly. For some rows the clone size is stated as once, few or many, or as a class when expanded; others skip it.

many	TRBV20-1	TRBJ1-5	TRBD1	TGCAGTGCTAGAGATCCGGGACAGGGTTTCAGCCAGCCCCAGCATTTT	CSARDPGQGFSQPQHF
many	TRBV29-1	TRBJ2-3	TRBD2	TGCAGCGTTGTTTTAGCGGGAGGCACAGATACGCAGTATTTT	CSVVLAGGTDTQYF
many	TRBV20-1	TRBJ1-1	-	TGCAGTGCTACCGTAAGACAGTTAGACACTGAAGCTTTCTTT	CSATVRQLDTEAFF
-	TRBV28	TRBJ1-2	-	TGTGCCACCACCCTTGGGGGGGCTTATGGCTACACCTTC	CATTLGGAYGYTF
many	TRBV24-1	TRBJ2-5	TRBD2	TGTGCCACCAGTGTTGCTAGCGGAGTCGGGGAGACCCAGTACTTC	CATSVASGVGETQYF
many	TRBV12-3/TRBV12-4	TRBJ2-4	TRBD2	TGTGCCAGCAGTCGTCAGACTAGCGGGAGGTCACAGCTAAACATTCAGTACTTC	CASSRQTSGRSQLNIQYF
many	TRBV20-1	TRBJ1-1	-	TGCAGTGCTAGACAGGGGAATGAAGCTTTCTTT	CSARQGNEAFF
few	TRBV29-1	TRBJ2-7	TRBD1	TGCAGCGTCCTCTTCCGGGACAGAGGGTACGAGCAGTACTTC	CSVLFRDRGYEQYF
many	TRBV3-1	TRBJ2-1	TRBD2	TGTGCCAGCAGCCAAGAAAGCCTCGCGGGAGGGCCCGATCGGAAGCAGTTCTTC	CASSQESLAGGPDRKQFF
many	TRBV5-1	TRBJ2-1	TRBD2	TGCGCCAGCAGCTTGGGGGGGACTAGCGGGAGCTACAATGAGCAGTTCTTC	CASSLGGTSGSYNEQFF
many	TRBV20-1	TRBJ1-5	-	TGCAGTGCTAGAGAACAGTTGTATAGCAATCAGCCCCAGCATTTT	CSAREQLYSNQPQHF
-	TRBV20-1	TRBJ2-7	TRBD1	TGCAGTGCTAGTCCGACAGGGGATACCCACGAGCAGTACTTC	CSASPTGDTHEQYF
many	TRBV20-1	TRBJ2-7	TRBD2	TGCAGTGCTAGAGTGACTAGCGGGAGGTACTACGAGCAGTACTTC	CSARVTSGRYYEQYF
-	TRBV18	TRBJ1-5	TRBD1	TGTGCCAGCTCACGACCACAGGGGTATCAAAGCAATCAGCCCCAGCATTTT	CASSRPQGYQSNQPQHF
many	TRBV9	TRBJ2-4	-	TGTGCCAGCAGCCCCTCAAGAGGGTGGGGGGACATTCAGTACTTC	CASSPSRGWGDIQYF
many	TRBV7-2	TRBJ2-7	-	TGTGCCAGCAAAAAGTGGGACGGCTACGAGCAGTACTTC	CASKKWDGYEQYF
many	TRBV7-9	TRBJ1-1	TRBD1	TGTGCCAGCAGCCTCGGGACAGGGGGCTTTGAAGCTTTCTTT	CASSLGTGGFEAFF
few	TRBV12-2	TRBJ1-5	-	TGTGCAAGTCGCTTAGTCTTTGGGCGATTCTTGCCTTATCAGCCCCAGCATTTT	CASRLVFGRFLPYQPQHF
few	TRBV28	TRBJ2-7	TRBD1	TGTGCCAGCAGTTACCTCCCCGGACAGGGGGCATCCTACGAGCAGTACTTC	CASSYLPGQGASYEQYF
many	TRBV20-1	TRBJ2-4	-	TGCAGTGCCCCGGACAGAAACAAAAACATTCAGTACTTC	CSAPDRNKNIQYF
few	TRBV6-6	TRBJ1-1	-	TGTGCCAGCAGTTACCGGCCGGGGGGGAACACTGAAGCTTTCTTT	CASSYRPGGNTEAFF
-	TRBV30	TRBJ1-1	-	TGTGCCTGGAGTGTACTACCAGCGGACACTGAAGCTTTCTTT	CAWSVLPADTEAFF
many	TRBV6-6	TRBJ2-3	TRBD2	TGTGCCAGCAGTTATGGACTAGCGGGAGGGATTGGAGATACGCAGTATTTT	CASSYGLAGGIGDTQYF
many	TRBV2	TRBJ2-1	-	TGTGCCAGCAGGCTGTCAATCTACAATGAGCAGTTCTTC	CASRLSIYNEQFF
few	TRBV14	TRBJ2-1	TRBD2	TGTGCCAGCAGCCAAGAGGAGCTAGCGGGAGAAGTGGATGAGCAGTTCTTC	CASSQEELAGEVDEQFF
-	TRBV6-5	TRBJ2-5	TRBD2	TGTGTCAGCAGTGCGAGCGGGAGGGCCGGGGAGACCAAGTACTTC	CVSSASGRAGETKYF
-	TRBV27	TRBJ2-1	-	TGTGCCAGCAGCACCTTCCGGAGCTCCTACAATGAGCAGTTCTTC	CASSTFRSSYNEQFF
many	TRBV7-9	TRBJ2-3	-	TGTGCCAGCAGCTTAGGATCGGGGGCAGATACGCAGTATTTT	CASSLGSGADTQYF
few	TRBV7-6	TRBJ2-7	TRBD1	TGTGCCAGCAGCCGAACAGGGGTGGGTTACGAGCAGTACTTC	CASSRTGVGYEQYF
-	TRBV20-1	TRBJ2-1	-	TGCAGTGCTCCCCTGGGGATTTTCGGTGAGCAGTTATTC	CSAPLGIFGEQLF
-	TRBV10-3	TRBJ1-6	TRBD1	TGTGCCATCAGTGATATACAGGGGGTCTATAATTCACCCCTCCACTTT	CAISDIQGVYNSPLHF
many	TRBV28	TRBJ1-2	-	TGTGCCAGCACCAACGGGTTCTCAGGCTACACCTTC	CASTNGFSGYTF
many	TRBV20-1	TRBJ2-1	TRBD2	TGCAGTGCTAGGGATAGCGGGAGGCCCGGAAATGAGCAGTTCTTC	CSARDSGRPGNEQFF
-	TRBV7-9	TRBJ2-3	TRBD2	TGTGCCAGCAGCTTGCAGACTAGCGGAAGCACAGATACGCAGTATTTT	CASSLQTSGSTDTQYF
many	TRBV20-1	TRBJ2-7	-	TGCAGTGCCCTAGTCCCCCCACTTTTCTACGAGCAGTACTTC	CSALVPPLFYEQYF
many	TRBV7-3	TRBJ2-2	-	TGTGCCAGCAGCTTACGACCCGGATATGAGAACACCGGGGAGCTGTTTTTT	CASSLRPGYENTGELFF
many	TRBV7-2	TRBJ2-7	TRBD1	TGTGCCAGCAGCGCGGTACAGGGGGCAGGCGAGCAGTACTTC	CASSAVQGAGEQYF
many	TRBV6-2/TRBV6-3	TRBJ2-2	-	TGTGCCAGCAGTTACATGAGGAACACCGGGGAGCTGTTTTTT	CASSYMRNTGELFF
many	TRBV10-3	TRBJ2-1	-	TGTGCCATCTCGAACGACAATGAGCAGTTCTTC	CAISNDNEQFF
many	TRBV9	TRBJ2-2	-	TGTGCCAGCAGCGTAGCTCTAGGGGGGGAAGCGAACACCGGGGAGCTGTTTTTT	CASSVALGGEANTGELFF
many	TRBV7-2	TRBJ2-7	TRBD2	TGTGCCAGCAGCGAACTAGCGGGAGGAGGCGAGCAGTACTTC	CASSELAGGGEQYF
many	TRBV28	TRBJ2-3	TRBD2	TGTGCCAGCTTACGGGGGGGGAGCGGCACAGATACGCAGTATTTT	CASLRGGSGTDTQYF
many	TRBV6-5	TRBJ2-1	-	TGTGCCAGCAGTTACCCACGGGGTAGGACCAATGAGCAGTTCTTC	CASSYPRGRTNEQFF
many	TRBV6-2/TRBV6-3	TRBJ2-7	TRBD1	TGTGCCAGCAGTTACTTTCCCGGGACAGGGACCGAGCAGTACTTC	CASSYFPGTGTEQYF
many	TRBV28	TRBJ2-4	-	TGTGCCAGCAGTTTGGGGAGCCGCGTGTACTTC	CASSLGSRVYF
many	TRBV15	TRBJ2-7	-	TGTGCCACCAGCAGAGACAGGGGGGCCTACGAGCAGTACTTC	CATSRDRGAYEQYF
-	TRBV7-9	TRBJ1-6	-	TGTGCCAGCAGCTTAGACGGGGGGTCCCCCCTCCACTTT	CASSLDGGSPLHF
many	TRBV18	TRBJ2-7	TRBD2	TGTGCCAGCTCACCCGAGTTGGCGGGAGGTTCTGAGCAGTACTTC	CASSPELAGGSEQYF